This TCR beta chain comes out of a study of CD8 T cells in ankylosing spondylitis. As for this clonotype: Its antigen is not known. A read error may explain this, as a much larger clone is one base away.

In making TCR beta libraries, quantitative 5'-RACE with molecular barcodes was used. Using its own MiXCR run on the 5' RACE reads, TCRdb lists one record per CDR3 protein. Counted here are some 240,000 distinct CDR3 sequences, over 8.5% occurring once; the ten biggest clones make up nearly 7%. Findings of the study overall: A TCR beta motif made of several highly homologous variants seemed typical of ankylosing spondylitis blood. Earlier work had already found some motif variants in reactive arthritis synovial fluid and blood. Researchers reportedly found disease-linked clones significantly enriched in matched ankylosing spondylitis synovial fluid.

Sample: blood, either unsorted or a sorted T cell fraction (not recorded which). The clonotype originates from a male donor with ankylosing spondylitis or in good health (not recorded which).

The CDR3 DNA follows: TGTGCCTGGAATCCGGGACAGGGATACAATGAGCAGTTCTTC. Its protein is CAWNPGQGYNEQFF. This chain uses TRBV30 with TRBJ2-1; 9 nucleotides agree with TRBD1. V was pared by 4 bases and J by 4 bases, with 5 bases of the junction left unmatched. This CDR3 spans 14 amino acids. Germline V gene data show CDR1 as GTSNPN and CDR2 as SVGIG (reference sequence).